This T cell receptor (beta chain) was obtained from a study of shared clonotypes between healthy human individuals. Overall study findings and caveats: Sampling covered nothing but blood. Tissue TCR repertoires likely differ from those found in blood.

A note on this clone: Its antigen is undetermined.

Per the original methods: Junction-only sequences produced by ImmunoSEQ had no quality scores, so filtering differed. Assay used: immunoSEQ multiplex PCR; TCRdb lists only in-frame clones, some missing. The V and J calls and clone size are taken from that table; D and trimming were inferred from the DNA. Among roughly 2.2 million clones listed, 80% to 95% were seen once. The V gene's germline CDR1 is MNHEY and CDR2 SMNVEV (reference sequence). The CDR3 runs to 14 residues. The V end lost 6 bases, the J end lost 0 bases, and 12 bases lay between the germline ends. Every one of the donors was a Caucasian adult that lived in Nashville, Tennessee.

The TCR originated in a man aged 18 to 30 in good health. Some clones in this sample may be carry-over from other donors' samples. The chain recombines TRBV27 with TRBJ2-7; no firm D call. The sequenced material came from naive CD4+ T cells from PBMCs. The subset denotes: CD45RA+ positively selected. CDR3 coding DNA: TGTGCCAGCAGCGGGTATGGGTCCTCCTACGAGCAGTACTTC. Translated: CASSGYGSSYEQYF.